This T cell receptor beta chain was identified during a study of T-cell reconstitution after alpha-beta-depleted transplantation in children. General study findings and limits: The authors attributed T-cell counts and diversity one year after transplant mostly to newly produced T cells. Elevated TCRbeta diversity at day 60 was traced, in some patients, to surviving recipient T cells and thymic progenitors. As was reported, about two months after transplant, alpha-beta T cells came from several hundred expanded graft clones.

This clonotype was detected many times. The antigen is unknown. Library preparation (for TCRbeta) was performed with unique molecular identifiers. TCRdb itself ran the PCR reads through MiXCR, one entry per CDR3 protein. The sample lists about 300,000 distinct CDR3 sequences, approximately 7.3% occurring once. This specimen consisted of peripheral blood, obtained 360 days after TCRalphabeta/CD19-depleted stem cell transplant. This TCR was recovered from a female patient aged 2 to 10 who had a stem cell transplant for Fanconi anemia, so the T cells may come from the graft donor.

The CDR3 protein is CASSQDSGGLSGAEQYF. The DNA for the CDR3 is TGCGCCAGCAGCCAAGATTCTGGGGGCCTTTCTGGGGCCGAGCAGTACTTC. The genes are TRBV4-3 and TRBJ2-7; TRBD1 might be the D (6 bases). This CDR3 contains 17 residues. From germline, CDR1 is LGHNA and CDR2 YSLEER. Trimming removed 0 bases from V and 6 bases from J, with 21 bases in between.